Reported below is one T cell receptor (beta chain). Its antigen remains unknown. Prepared TCR beta cDNA libraries contained unique molecular identifiers. Starting from roughly 1.1 to 9.2 million T cells, the study yielded 500,000 or so cDNA molecules. TCRdb reanalysed the PCR reads using MiXCR and keeps one entry per CDR3 protein. The sample shows some 700,000 distinct CDR3 sequences, approximately 60% of them seen only once. Germline V gives CDR1 SGDLS, CDR2 YYNGEE. Germline trimming cut 2 bases from V and 5 bases from J; bases unmatched to any gene: 7. This CDR3 region has 16 residues. The data were obtained in a study of post-analysis software for immune sequencing data. General observations from the study: Analysis by F measure revealed that same-batch samples clustered strongly together. Patients used about 5 TRBV segments, including TRBV5-6, TRBV5-1 and TRBV20-1, more often than controls. Compared against controls, patients with multiple sclerosis displayed significantly lower normalized Chao1 diversity.

The source is a girl aged 2 to 10 with multiple sclerosis. The specimen was blood. V is TRBV9 and J is TRBJ2-3, with 11 bases identical to TRBD2. The chain's CDR3 is CASSVIAGGPGDTQYF. The CDR3 nucleotides are TGTGCCAGCAGCGTCATAGCGGGAGGGCCGGGAGATACGCAGTATTTT.